Shown below are 18 T cell receptor beta chains from a single sample sequenced in a study of OX40 agonist ivuxolimab in advanced cancers. Measured with immunoSEQ multiplex PCR; TCRdb has only the in-frame clones, and not every one. The sample yields over 15,000 clones, roughly 79% seen once. The sequencing used CD4+ or CD8+ T cells sorted from blood, collected in a trial of the OX40 agonist ivuxolimab. The receptors originated from an adult with an advanced solid tumor such as melanoma, head and neck, liver or kidney cancer.

This chain uses TRBV4-3 with TRBJ1-6, with a weak D call TRBD1 (6 bases). The ends were cut back, 1 base at V and 2 bases at J, with 9 bases in the middle. Germline V gene sequence: CDR1 LGHNA, CDR2 YSLEER. The CDR3 runs 16 residues. The CDR3 reads CASSQGGGTYNSPLHF. CDR3 DNA sequence: TGCGCCAGCAGCCAAGGAGGGGGGACCTATAATTCACCCCTCCACTTT.

V gene TRBV6-5 combines with J gene TRBJ2-1; maybe TRBD1 (5 bases). The CDR3 is 13 amino acids. Trimming shortened V by 2 bases and J by 9 bases, and 11 bases separated the two germline ends. Germline V CDR1 and CDR2: MNHEY, SVGAGI. The CDR3 DNA reads TGTGCCAGCAGTTACGGAAACAGGCCTGAGCAGTTCTTC. Translating gives CASSYGNRPEQFF.

This chain connects TRBV13 to TRBJ2-1; 12 bases fit TRBD2. CDR1 is PRHDT and CDR2 is FYEKMQ in the germline V gene (reference sequence). Germline trimming cut 4 bases from V and 0 bases from J; bases unmatched to any gene: 4. The length of the CDR3 is 17 residues. The CDR3 here is CASSSGTSGPSYNEQFF. The CDR3 DNA is TGTGCCAGCAGCTCTGGGACTAGCGGGCCCTCCTACAATGAGCAGTTCTTC.

As for this clone: Other DNA sequences in the same sample also yield this CDR3. The chain couples TRBV9 to TRBJ2-2, with 11 bases aligning to TRBD1. The CDR3 runs 16 residues. The trim removed 0 bases at V and 4 bases at J, leaving 2 bases unmatched. Germline V gene data show CDR1 as SGDLS and CDR2 as YYNGEE. The CDR3 DNA sequence: TGTGCCAGCAGCGTAGTGGGGACAGGGGGCACCGGGGAGCTGTTTTTT. It is translated as CASSVVGTGGTGELFF.

V and J are TRBV9 and TRBJ2-1; TRBD1 is a possible D gene (6 bases). The CDR3 totals 15 residues. V was trimmed by 3 bases and J by 6 bases, leaving 16 bases between them. Germline V gene lookup returns CDR1 SGDLS and CDR2 YYNGEE. The CDR3 DNA follows: TGTGCCAGCAGCGCCATTTGGGGGCAGGGCAATGAGCAGTTCTTC. Its translation is CASSAIWGQGNEQFF.

This clone was observed a single time. The chain employs TRBV19 and TRBJ2-1; D unclear. The CDR3 sequence is 14 residues long. The ends were cut back, 7 bases at V and 5 bases at J, with 15 bases in the middle. Germline V CDR1 and CDR2: LNHDA, SQIVND (reference sequence). CDR3 loop: CASTPRSGNNEQFF. CDR3 in DNA: TGTGCCAGTACCCCCCGGAGTGGAAACAATGAGCAGTTCTTC. Supplemented by reference TRBV19 and TRBJ2-1, the full variable domain reads DGGITQSPKYLFRKEGQNVTLSCEQNLNHDAMYWYRQDPGQGLRLIYYSQIVNDFQKGDIAEGYSVSREKKESFPLTVTSAQKNPTAFYLCASTPRSGNNEQFFGPGTRLTVL.

The V gene is TRBV2, the J gene TRBJ2-7; 7 bases agree with TRBD1. This CDR3 is built from 15 residues. CDR1 and CDR2 (germline): SNHLY, FYNNEI. Unmatched junction bases numbered 6, after V lost 2 bases and J lost 2 bases. For the CDR3, the DNA is TGTGCCAGCAGTGAATTTGGGACAGCGACCTACGAGCAGTACTTC. Encoded protein: CASSEFGTATYEQYF.

The genes are TRBV5-5 and TRBJ1-5, with a tentative D call TRBD1 (5 bases). The germline gives CDR1 SGHKS, CDR2 YYEKEE (reference sequence). Trimming pared 0 bases from V and 6 bases from J, leaving 10 bases between. The CDR3 consists of 14 residues. The CDR3 protein is CASSLGRAAQPQHF. CDR3 sequence (DNA): TGTGCCAGCAGCTTGGGCAGGGCAGCTCAGCCCCAGCATTTT.

The rearrangement uses TRBV9 and TRBJ1-1; D is undetermined. The CDR3 spans 13 residues. The V end lost 0 bases, the J end lost 1 base, and 4 bases lay between the germline ends. Germline CDR1 is SGDLS and CDR2 is YYNGEE. The CDR3 nucleotides are TGTGCCAGCAGCGTAGAAGCGAACACTGAAGCTTTCTTT. It translates to CASSVEANTEAFF.

This chain joins TRBV27 and TRBJ2-3; TRBD1 matches 7 bases. The CDR3 extends over 14 amino acids. The V gene's germline CDR1 is MNHEY and CDR2 SMNVEV (reference sequence). The ends lost 8 bases at V and 5 bases at J; junction bases unmatched: 10. This CDR3 reads CASSGRGQGDTQYF. The CDR3 DNA sequence: TGTGCCAGCTCCGGTAGGGGGCAGGGAGATACGCAGTATTTT.

The table lists this clone with a count of one. The chain joins TRBV11-1 to TRBJ1-5; D is perhaps TRBD1 (6 bases). Trimming removed 5 bases from V and 0 bases from J, with 11 bases in between. The CDR3 totals 15 residues. Germline assignment: CDR1 SGHAT and CDR2 FQDESV (reference sequence). CDR3 in amino acids: CASSADSLSNQPQHF. The CDR3 coding sequence is TGTGCCAGCAGCGCGGACAGTCTTAGCAATCAGCCCCAGCATTTT.

This clone was counted between two and nine times. The chain combines TRBV4-1 with TRBJ2-7; the match to TRBD2 covers 9 bases. Germline trimming cut 1 base from V and 7 bases from J; bases unmatched to any gene: 8. This CDR3 is 15 amino acids long. Germline assignment: CDR1 MGHRA and CDR2 YSYEKL. The CDR3 loop reads CASSQGLAAPLEQYF. The CDR3, as DNA: TGCGCCAGCAGCCAAGGACTAGCGGCCCCGCTAGAGCAGTACTTC.

This clone was found once. The chain uses TRBV5-5 and TRBJ2-2; perhaps TRBD2 as D (5 bases). CDR1 is SGHKS and CDR2 is YYEKEE in the germline V gene (reference sequence). The CDR3 extends over 13 amino acids. The ends were cut back, 0 bases at V and 7 bases at J, with 7 bases in the middle. For the CDR3, the DNA is TGTGCCAGCAGCTTGGGAGGGAACGGGGAGCTGTTTTTT. Translation: CASSLGGNGELFF.

The J gene is TRBJ2-1, the V gene TRBV25-1, with 8 bases identical to TRBD1. Germline V CDR1 and CDR2: MGHDK, SYGVNS. The ends lost 6 bases at V and 7 bases at J; junction bases unmatched: 11. The CDR3 runs to 15 residues. CDR3 sequence reads: CASREQGGDYNEQFF. The CDR3 nucleotides are TGTGCCAGCAGAGAACAGGGGGGAGACTATAATGAGCAGTTCTTC.

The gene calls are TRBV4-1 and TRBJ2-2; D is undetermined. V shed 2 bases and J shed 1 base, with 8 bases lying between them. CDR3 length: 15 amino acids. Germline CDR1 and CDR2: MGHRA and YSYEKL. CDR3 coding DNA: TGCGCCAGCAGCCAAAATAGCCTGAACACCGGGGAGCTGTTTTTT. The encoded protein is CASSQNSLNTGELFF.

This chain links TRBV7-9 with TRBJ2-1; D call uncertain. The CDR3 length is 15 residues. Germline assignment: CDR1 SEHNR and CDR2 FQNEAQ (reference sequence). V dropped 6 bases and J dropped 5 bases, with 17 bases sitting between them. CDR3: CASRPGSSRDNEQFF. The CDR3 bases are TGTGCCAGCAGGCCCGGGTCCTCACGGGACAATGAGCAGTTCTTC.

A remark on this clone: A junction boundary mismatches the germline segment, possibly from a read error. Other DNA sequences within the sample encode an identical CDR3. The chain recombines TRBV7-6 with TRBJ2-2; 9 bases are shared with TRBD1. The length of the CDR3 is 17 residues. Germline CDR1 is SGHVS and CDR2 is FNYEAQ. CDR3 loop: CASSLVVQGANTGELFF. DNA of the CDR3: TGTGCCAGCAGCTTGGTCGTACAGGGGGCGAACACCGGGGAGTTGTTTTTT. Full variable domain (remainder filled in from reference TRBV7-6 and TRBJ2-2): GAGVSQSPRYKVTKRGQDVALRCDPISGHVSLYWYRQALGQGPEFLTYFNYEAQQDKSGLPNDRFSAERPEGSISTLTIQRTEQRDSAMYRCASSLVVQGANTGELFFGEGSRLTVL.

Here the CDR3 DNA reads TGTGCCAGCACCCAGGGTATGAACACTGAAGCTTTCTTT. This translates into CASTQGMNTEAFF. The V gene is TRBV6-1, the J gene TRBJ1-1, with D tentatively TRBD1 (5 bases). Trimming took off 7 bases at V and 0 bases at J, with 9 bases between the two ends. The germline V gene encodes CDR1 MNHNS and CDR2 SASEGT. The length of the CDR3 is 13 residues.